One and the same sample provided the 6 T cell receptor beta chains below, sequenced in a study of T-cell memory formation after mild COVID-19. TCRdb ran MiXCR on the 5' RACE reads and lists one entry per CDR3 protein. In the table there are around 65,000 distinct CDR3 sequences, about a tenth of which are singletons. Input material: PBMCs or a T cell subset sorted from them (not recorded which). The origin of the receptors is a man between 18 and 29 years old who had mild COVID-19 (a few samples of this study predate the infection). Cell type and time point are not known.

The table lists this clonotype with many counts. V and J are TRBV29-1 and TRBJ2-3; TRBD2 agrees at 9 bases. This CDR3 has 15 residues. The V segment lost 3 bases and the J segment 3 bases; nucleotides outside the gene matches: 7. Germline values: CDR1 SQVTM, CDR2 ANQGSEA. This CDR3 reads CSVDLAGWGTDTQYF. The CDR3 DNA follows: TGCAGCGTTGACCTAGCGGGATGGGGGACAGATACGCAGTATTTT.

This clonotype was recorded a few times. J is TRBJ2-2 and V is TRBV7-9; TRBD2 might be the D (5 bases). The V and J ends lost 4 bases and 7 bases respectively, with 10 bases between them. CDR1 SEHNR and CDR2 FQNEAQ come from the germline V gene (reference sequence). This CDR3 contains 13 residues. The CDR3 nucleotides are TGTGCCAGCAGCTCTAGCTCCGTCGGGGAGCTGTTTTTT. Its protein is CASSSSSVGELFF.

This clonotype was recorded at least ten times. The rearrangement uses TRBV5-1 and TRBJ2-7, with TRBD1 matching over 8 bases. The V segment lost 0 bases and the J segment 2 bases; nucleotides outside the gene matches: 4. CDR1 and CDR2 from the germline V gene are SGHRS and YFSETQ. CDR3 length: 15 residues. CDR3 loop: CASSLVWDRTYEQYF. DNA of the CDR3: TGCGCCAGCAGCTTGGTTTGGGACAGGACCTACGAGCAGTACTTC.

V is TRBV5-1 and J is TRBJ2-3; D is possibly TRBD2 (6 bases). The CDR3 runs 16 residues. V shed 3 bases and J shed 4 bases, with 18 bases lying between them. CDR1 and CDR2 (germline): SGHRS, YFSETQ. The CDR3: CASSSTGRGRADTQYF. The CDR3 nucleotides are TGCGCCAGCAGCTCGACCGGGCGGGGTCGGGCAGATACGCAGTATTTT.

There are a few counts of this clonotype. CDR3 in amino acids: CASSLGGRAKTQYF. In nucleotides, the CDR3 is TGTGCCAGCAGCTTAGGTGGCAGGGCGAAGACCCAGTACTTC. The rearrangement uses TRBV7-2 and TRBJ2-5; maybe TRBD1 (5 bases). V was pared by 1 base and J by 6 bases, with 12 bases between. Per germline, CDR1 SGHTA and CDR2 FQGNSA. The CDR3 contains 14 residues.

This clonotype was seen only a few times. The chain recombines TRBV6-6 with TRBJ1-6; the D gene is possibly TRBD1 (6 bases). Germline CDR1 is MNHNY and CDR2 is SVGAGI (reference sequence). V gave up 2 bases and J gave up 7 bases, with 12 bases separating them. This CDR3 region has 15 residues. CDR3 amino acids: CASSYDRPRNSPLHF. The CDR3 DNA follows: TGTGCCAGCAGTTACGACAGGCCTCGAAATTCACCCCTCCACTTT.